The source of this T cell receptor (beta chain) is a study of shared clonotypes between healthy human individuals. In the study's own analysis: ImmunoSEQ supplied junction-only sequences lacking quality scores, so filtering was different. Using immunoSEQ multiplex PCR, the repertoire was profiled, and TCRdb retains in-frame clones only, with some absent. V, J and clone size reflect that table, while D and trimming were determined from the DNA. Among approximately 2,000,000 clones listed, 85% to 95% were seen once. General study points: Few donors limited the genetic and exposure-history diversity represented. The expectation was that sequencing depth would affect clonotype sharing among donors.

Naive CD45RA+ and memory CD45RA-negative subsets were split from CD4+ cells. On this clone: Its specificity is unknown.

Germline V CDR1 and CDR2: SGHTA, FQGNSA. This CDR3 has 15 amino acids. The ends lost 5 bases at V and 3 bases at J; junction bases unmatched: 4. The chain employs TRBV7-2 and TRBJ2-3, with 11 bases fitting TRBD2. The specimen sequenced was naive CD4+ T cells from PBMCs. The subset was: CD45RA+ positively selected. This TCR came from a man younger than 35 in good health. Some clones in this sample may be carry-over from other donors' samples. The CDR3 nucleotides are TGTGCCAGCAGCACTTGGACTAGCGGGACAGATACGCAGTATTTT. Translation gives CASSTWTSGTDTQYF. The variable domain in full, with the rest retrieved from reference TRBV7-2 and TRBJ2-3, is GAGVSQSPSNKVTEKGKDVELRCDPISGHTALYWYRQSLGQGLEFLIYFQGNSAPDKSGLPSDRFSAERTGGSVSTLTIQRTQQEDSAVYLCASSTWTSGTDTQYFGPGTRLTVL.